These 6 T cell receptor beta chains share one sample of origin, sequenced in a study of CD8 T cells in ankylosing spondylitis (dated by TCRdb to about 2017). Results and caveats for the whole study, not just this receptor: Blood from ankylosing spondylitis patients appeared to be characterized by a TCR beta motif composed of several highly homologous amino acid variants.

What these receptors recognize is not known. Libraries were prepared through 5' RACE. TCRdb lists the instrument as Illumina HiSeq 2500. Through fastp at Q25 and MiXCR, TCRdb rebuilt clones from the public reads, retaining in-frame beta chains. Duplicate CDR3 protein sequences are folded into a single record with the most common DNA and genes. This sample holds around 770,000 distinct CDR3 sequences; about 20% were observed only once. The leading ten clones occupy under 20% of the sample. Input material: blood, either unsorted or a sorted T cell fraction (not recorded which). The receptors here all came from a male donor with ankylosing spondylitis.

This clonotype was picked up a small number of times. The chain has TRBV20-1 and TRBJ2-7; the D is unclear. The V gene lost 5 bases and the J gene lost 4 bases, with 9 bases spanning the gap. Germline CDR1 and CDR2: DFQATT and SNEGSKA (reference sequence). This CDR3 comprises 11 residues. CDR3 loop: CSASGPYEQYF. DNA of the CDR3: TGCAGTGCTTCCGGGCCATACGAGCAGTACTTC.

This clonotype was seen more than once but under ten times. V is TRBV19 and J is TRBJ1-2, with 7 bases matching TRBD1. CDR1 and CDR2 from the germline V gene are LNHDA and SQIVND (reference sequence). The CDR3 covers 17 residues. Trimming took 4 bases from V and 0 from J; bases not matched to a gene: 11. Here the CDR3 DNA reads TGTGCCAGTAGTACCCTTAGACAGGGCCTAACTAACTATGGCTACACCTTC. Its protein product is CASSTLRQGLTNYGYTF.

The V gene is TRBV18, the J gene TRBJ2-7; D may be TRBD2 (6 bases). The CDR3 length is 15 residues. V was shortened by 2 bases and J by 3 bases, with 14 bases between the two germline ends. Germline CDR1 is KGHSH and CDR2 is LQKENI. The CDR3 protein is CASSPGGTRYYEQYF. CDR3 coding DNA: TGTGCCAGCTCACCAGGGGGGACTCGCTACTACGAGCAGTACTTC.

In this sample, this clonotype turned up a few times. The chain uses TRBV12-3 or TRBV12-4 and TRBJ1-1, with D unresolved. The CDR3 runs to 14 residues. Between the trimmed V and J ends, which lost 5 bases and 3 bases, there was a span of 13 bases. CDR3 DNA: TGTGCCAGCAGTGCTTGGGCAAGGGACACTGAAGCTTTCTTT. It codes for CASSAWARDTEAFF.

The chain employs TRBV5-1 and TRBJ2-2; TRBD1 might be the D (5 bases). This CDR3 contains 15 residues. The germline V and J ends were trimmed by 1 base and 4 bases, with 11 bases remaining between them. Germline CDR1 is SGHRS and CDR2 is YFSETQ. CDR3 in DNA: TGCGCCAGCAGCTTGAGGCAGGGTTTCACCGGGGAGCTGTTTTTT. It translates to CASSLRQGFTGELFF. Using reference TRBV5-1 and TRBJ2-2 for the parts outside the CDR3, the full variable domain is KAGVTQTPRYLIKTRGQQVTLSCSPISGHRSVSWYQQTPGQGLQFLFEYFSETQRNKGNFPGRFSGRQFSNSRSEMNVSTLELGDSALYLCASSLRQGFTGELFFGEGSRLTVL.

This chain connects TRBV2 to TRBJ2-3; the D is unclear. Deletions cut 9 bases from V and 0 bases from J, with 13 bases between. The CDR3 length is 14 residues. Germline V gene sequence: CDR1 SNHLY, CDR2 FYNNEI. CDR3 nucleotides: TGTGCCAGTCAGCGAGCAGGAAGCACAGATACGCAGTATTTT. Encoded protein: CASQRAGSTDTQYF.